This entry features one T cell receptor beta chain sequence. This record comes from a study of blood T cell repertoires in COVID-19. At the level of the study: Specimens from acute and convalescent COVID-19 originated in the United States, Italy and Spain.

In the study's own analysis: Amplification of reference gene primers provided the estimated nucleated cell counts. The protocol was immunoSEQ multiplex PCR, while the TCRdb copy is restricted to in-frame clones and leaves out a portion. That table furnishes V, J and clone size, whereas the DNA furnished D and trimming. The sample has about 250,000 clones; about 89% are singletons. The CDR3 loop spans 13 amino acids. Germline V gene sequence: CDR1 MGHDK, CDR2 SYGVNS. The ends were cut back, 0 bases at V and 4 bases at J, with 6 bases in the middle. Sequenced material: peripheral blood. This chain links TRBV25-1 with TRBJ2-5, with no clear D. The sequence came from an older woman who had recovered from COVID-19. DNA of the CDR3: TGTGCCAGCAGTGAATATAATCCAGAGACCCAGTACTTC. Translated: CASSEYNPETQYF.